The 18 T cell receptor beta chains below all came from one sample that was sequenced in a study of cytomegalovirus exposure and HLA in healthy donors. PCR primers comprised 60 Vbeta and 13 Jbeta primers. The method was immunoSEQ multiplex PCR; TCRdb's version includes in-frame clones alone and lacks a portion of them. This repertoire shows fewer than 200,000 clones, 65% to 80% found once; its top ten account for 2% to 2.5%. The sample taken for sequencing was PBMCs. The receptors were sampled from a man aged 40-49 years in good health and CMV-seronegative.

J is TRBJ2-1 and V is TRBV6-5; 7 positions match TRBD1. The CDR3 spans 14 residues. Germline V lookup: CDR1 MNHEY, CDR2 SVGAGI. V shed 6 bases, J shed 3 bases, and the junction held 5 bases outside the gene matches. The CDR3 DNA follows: TGTGCCAGCAGCCACAGGGGAGTCTACAATGAGCAGTTCTTC. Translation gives CASSHRGVYNEQFF.

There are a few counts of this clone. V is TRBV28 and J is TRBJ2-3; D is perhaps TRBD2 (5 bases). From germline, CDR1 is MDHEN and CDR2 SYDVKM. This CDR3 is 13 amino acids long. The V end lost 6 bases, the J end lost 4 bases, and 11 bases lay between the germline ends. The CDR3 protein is CASRGGGPDTQYF. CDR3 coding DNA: TGTGCCAGCAGAGGCGGAGGCCCAGATACGCAGTATTTT.

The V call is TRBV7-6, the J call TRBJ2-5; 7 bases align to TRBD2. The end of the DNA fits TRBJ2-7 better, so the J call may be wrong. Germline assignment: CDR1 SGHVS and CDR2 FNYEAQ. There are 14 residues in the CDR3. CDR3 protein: CASSLERDSYEQYF. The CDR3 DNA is TGTGCCAGCAGCTTAGAGCGGGACTCCTACGAGCAGTACTTC.

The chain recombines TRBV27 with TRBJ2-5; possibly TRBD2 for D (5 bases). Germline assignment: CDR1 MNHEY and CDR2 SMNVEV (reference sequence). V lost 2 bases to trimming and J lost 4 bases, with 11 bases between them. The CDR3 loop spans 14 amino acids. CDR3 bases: TGTGCCAGCAGTTTAAACGGGAATATAGAGACCCAGTACTTC. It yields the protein CASSLNGNIETQYF.

CDR3 loop: CASSFSGGIYGYTF. The CDR3 DNA is TGTGCCAGCAGTTTTTCAGGGGGGATTTATGGCTACACCTTC. The gene calls are TRBV27 and TRBJ1-2, with 7 bases that match TRBD1. The V segment lost 3 bases and the J segment 5 bases; nucleotides outside the gene matches: 6. This CDR3 spans 14 amino acids. Germline V gene lookup returns CDR1 MNHEY and CDR2 SMNVEV (reference sequence).

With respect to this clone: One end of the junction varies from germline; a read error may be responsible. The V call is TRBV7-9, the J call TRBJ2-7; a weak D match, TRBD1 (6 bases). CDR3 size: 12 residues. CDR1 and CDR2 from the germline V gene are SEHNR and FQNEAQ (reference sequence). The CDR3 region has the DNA TGTTCCAGCAGCAGCCAGGGGTACGAGCAGTACTTC. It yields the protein CSSSSQGYEQYF. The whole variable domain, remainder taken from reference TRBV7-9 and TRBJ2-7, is DTGVSQNPRHKITKRGQNVTFRCDPISEHNRLYWYRQTLGQGPEFLTYFQNEAQLEKSRLLSDRFSAERPKGSFSTLEIQRTEQGDSAMYLCSSSSQGYEQYFGPGTRLTVT.

CDR3 DNA sequence: TGTGCCAGCAGCGACACAGCCGGAAACACCATATATTTT. Protein: CASSDTAGNTIYF. The chain couples TRBV7-2 to TRBJ1-3; D is ambiguous. The CDR3 is made up of 13 amino acids. Germline-derived CDR1 and CDR2 are SGHTA and FQGNSA. Deletions cut 5 bases from V and 4 bases from J, with 9 bases between.

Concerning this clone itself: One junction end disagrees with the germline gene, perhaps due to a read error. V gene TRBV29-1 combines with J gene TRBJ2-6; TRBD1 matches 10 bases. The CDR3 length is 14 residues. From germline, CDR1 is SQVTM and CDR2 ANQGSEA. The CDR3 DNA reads TGCAGCGTGGGGACAGGGGTCGGGGCCAACGGCCTGACTTTC. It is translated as CSVGTGVGANGLTF.

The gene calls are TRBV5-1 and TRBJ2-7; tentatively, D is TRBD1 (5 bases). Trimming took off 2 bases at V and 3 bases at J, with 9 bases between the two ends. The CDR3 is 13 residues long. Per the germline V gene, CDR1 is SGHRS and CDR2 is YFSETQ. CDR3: CASSFDSNYEQYF. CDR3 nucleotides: TGCGCCAGCAGCTTCGACAGCAACTACGAGCAGTACTTC.

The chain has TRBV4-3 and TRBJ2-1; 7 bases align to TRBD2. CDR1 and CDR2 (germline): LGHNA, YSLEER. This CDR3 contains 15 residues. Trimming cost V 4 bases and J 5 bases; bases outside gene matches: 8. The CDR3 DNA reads TGCGCCAGCAGCCTTTCCAGCGGGGAACACAATGAGCAGTTCTTC. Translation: CASSLSSGEHNEQFF.

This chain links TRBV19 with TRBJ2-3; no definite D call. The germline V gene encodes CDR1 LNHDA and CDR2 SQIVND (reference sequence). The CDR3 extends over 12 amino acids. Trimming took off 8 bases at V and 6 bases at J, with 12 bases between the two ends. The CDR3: CASGRPPDTQYF. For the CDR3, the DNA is TGTGCCAGTGGCAGGCCCCCCGATACGCAGTATTTT.

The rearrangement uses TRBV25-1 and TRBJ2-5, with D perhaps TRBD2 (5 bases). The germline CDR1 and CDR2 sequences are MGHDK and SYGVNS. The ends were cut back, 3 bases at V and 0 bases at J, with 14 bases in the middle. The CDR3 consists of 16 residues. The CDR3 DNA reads TGTGCCAGCAGTGATAAAGTGGGGAGAAACCAAGAGACCCAGTACTTC. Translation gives CASSDKVGRNQETQYF.

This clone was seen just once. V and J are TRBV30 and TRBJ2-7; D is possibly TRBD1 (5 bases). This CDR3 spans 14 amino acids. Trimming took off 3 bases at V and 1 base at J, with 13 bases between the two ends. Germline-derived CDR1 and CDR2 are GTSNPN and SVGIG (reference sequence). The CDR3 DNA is TGTGCCTGGAGGCCGGAAGGGGCATCCTACGAGCAGTACTTC. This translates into CAWRPEGASYEQYF.

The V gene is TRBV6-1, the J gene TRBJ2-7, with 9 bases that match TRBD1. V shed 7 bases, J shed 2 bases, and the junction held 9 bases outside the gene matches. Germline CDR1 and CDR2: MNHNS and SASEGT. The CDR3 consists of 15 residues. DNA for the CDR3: TGTGCCAGCATTCCCCCCGGGACAGGGACCTACGAGCAGTACTTC. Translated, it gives CASIPPGTGTYEQYF.

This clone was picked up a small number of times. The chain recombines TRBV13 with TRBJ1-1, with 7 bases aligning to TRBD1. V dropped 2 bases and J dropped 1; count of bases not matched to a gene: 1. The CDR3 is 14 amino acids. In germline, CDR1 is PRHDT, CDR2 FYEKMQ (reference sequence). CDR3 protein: CASSLRTGNTEAFF. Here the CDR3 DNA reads TGTGCCAGCAGCTTACGGACAGGGAACACTGAAGCTTTCTTT.

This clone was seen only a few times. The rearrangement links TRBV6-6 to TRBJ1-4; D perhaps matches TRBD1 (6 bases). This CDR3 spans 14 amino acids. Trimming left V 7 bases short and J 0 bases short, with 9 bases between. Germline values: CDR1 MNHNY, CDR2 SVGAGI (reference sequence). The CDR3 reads CASKDSATNEKLFF. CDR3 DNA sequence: TGTGCCAGCAAGGACAGTGCAACTAATGAAAAACTGTTTTTT.

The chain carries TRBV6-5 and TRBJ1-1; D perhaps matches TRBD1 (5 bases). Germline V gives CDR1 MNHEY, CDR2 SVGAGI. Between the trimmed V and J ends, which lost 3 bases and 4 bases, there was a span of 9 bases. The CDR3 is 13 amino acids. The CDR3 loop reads CASSYGAATEAFF. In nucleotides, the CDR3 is TGTGCCAGCAGTTATGGGGCAGCCACTGAAGCTTTCTTT.

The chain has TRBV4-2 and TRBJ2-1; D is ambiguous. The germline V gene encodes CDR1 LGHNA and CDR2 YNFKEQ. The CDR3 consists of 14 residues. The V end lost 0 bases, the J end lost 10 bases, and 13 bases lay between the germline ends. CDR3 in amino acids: CASSQELSAEEQFF. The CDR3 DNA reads TGTGCCAGCAGCCAAGAGTTGAGCGCGGAAGAGCAGTTCTTC.